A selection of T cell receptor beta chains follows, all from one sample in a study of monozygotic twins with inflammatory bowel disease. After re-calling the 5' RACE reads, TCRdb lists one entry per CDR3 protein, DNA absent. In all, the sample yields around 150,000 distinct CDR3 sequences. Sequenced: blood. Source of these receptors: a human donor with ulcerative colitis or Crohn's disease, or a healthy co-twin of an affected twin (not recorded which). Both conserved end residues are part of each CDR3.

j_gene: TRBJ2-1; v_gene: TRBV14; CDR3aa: CASSQVGRTSYNEQFF
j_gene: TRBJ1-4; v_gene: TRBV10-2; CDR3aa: CASRGTGNPTLRNEKLFF
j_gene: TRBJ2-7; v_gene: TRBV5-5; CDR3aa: CATKLAGLHEQYF
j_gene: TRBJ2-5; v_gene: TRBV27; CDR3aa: CASRRFGGTQYF
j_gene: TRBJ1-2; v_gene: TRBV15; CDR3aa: CATSRGHPGLGYTF
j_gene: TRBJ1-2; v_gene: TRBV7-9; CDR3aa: CASSLIGFYGYTF
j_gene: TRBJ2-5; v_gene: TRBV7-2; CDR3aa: CVSSPWDRRGQETQYF
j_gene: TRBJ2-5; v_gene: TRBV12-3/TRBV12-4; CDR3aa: CASSLRPVIRYF
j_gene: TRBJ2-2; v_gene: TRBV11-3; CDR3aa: CASSLVRGNTGELFF
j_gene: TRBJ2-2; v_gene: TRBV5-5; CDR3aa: CASRLDRGPTNTGELFF
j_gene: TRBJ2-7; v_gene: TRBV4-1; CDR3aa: CASSQGGVGYEQYF
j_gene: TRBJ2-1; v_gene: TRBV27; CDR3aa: CASSPTGLDNEQFF
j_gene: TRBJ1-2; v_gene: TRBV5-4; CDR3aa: CASSFPGQGAHYGYTF
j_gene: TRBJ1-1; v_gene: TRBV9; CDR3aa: CASSVRQANTEAFF
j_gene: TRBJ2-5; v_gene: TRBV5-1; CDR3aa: CASSSGLAHKETQYF
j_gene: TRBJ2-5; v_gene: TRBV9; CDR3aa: CASSVSGLTETQYF
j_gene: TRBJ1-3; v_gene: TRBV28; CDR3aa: CASSPWDSTGNTIYF
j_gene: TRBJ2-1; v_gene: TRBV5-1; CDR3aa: CASSTNRDFDYNEQFF
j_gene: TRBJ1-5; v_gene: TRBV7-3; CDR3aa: CASSSSVRDREPYSNQPQHF
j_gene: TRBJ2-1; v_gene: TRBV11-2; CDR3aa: CASSPLAGGPTFQIF
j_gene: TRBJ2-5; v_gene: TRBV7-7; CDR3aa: CASSINRGTRETQYF
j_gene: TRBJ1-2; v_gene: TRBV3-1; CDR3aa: CASSPGPPPNYGYTF
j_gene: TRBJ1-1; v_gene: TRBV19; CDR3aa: CASSIQGMNTEAFF
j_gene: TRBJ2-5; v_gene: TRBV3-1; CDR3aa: CASSQVETQETQYF
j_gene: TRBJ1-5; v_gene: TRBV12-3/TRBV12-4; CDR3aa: CASSLMAGGRHQPQHF
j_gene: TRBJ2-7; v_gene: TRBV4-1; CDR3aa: CASSQGPSFHEQYF
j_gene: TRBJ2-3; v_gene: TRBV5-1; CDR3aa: CASSLVGAAGGDTQYF
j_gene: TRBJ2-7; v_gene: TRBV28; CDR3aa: CASSSGQYEQYF
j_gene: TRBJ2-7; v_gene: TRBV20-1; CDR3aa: CSARDFSGYSYEQYF